This is a list of T cell receptor beta chains from one sample in a study of T cell responses to AZD1222 COVID-19 vaccine. Sequencing used immunoSEQ multiplex PCR; TCRdb keeps in-frame clones, though not all of them. The sample includes 90,000 to 100,000 clones, roughly 90% seen only once; the top ten take roughly 2.7%. The sequences come from peripheral blood, collected on day 0 of AZD1222 vaccination. Every receptor here comes from an adult in good health. The CDR3 runs from the conserved cysteine through the conserved F or W. The D gene is left open where the match is weak. Rows give clone size only sometimes, using once, few, many, or a class for an expanded clone.

v_gene: TRBV9
d_gene: TRBD1
abundance: NA
j_gene: TRBJ1-4
CDR3nt: TGTGCCAGCAGCGCGTCCTCGACAGGGGGAGCGGCTAATGAAAAACTGTTTTTT
CDR3aa: CASSASSTGGAANEKLFF

v_gene: TRBV2
d_gene: NA
abundance: few
j_gene: TRBJ1-2
CDR3nt: TGTGCCAGCAGTGGGTCAGGCTATGGAGGCTACACCTTC
CDR3aa: CASSGSGYGGYTF

v_gene: TRBV11-3
d_gene: NA
abundance: NA
j_gene: TRBJ2-3
CDR3nt: TGTGCCAGCAGCTTAGGTCAGGGTGAGACAGATACGCAGTATTTT
CDR3aa: CASSLGQGETDTQYF

v_gene: TRBV2
d_gene: NA
abundance: once
j_gene: TRBJ1-2
CDR3nt: TGTGCCAGCAGTGACTTGCCGATACAGGAGTATGGCTACACCTTC
CDR3aa: CASSDLPIQEYGYTF

v_gene: TRBV19
d_gene: TRBD2
abundance: once
j_gene: TRBJ2-1
CDR3nt: TGTGCCAGTAGGGTAGCGGGACGGAACTACAATGAGCAGTTCTTC
CDR3aa: CASRVAGRNYNEQFF

v_gene: TRBV10-3
d_gene: NA
abundance: NA
j_gene: TRBJ1-4
CDR3nt: TGTGCCATCAGTGATCAACCCGAAAAACTGTTTTTT
CDR3aa: CAISDQPEKLFF

v_gene: TRBV5-1
d_gene: NA
abundance: few
j_gene: TRBJ1-1
CDR3nt: TGCGCCAGCAGCTTGGCTCCCCTAGGGGCAGGACCCGCTTTCTTT
CDR3aa: CASSLAPLGAGPAFF

v_gene: TRBV6-2/TRBV6-3
d_gene: TRBD1
abundance: NA
j_gene: TRBJ1-5
CDR3nt: TGTGCCAGCAGTCGGACAGGGCTTAACAATCAGCCCCAGCATTTT
CDR3aa: CASSRTGLNNQPQHF

v_gene: TRBV19
d_gene: NA
abundance: NA
j_gene: TRBJ2-3
CDR3nt: TGTGCCAGTCACCTTGCGGGAACCAATACGCAGTATTTT
CDR3aa: CASHLAGTNTQYF

v_gene: TRBV28
d_gene: TRBD1
abundance: once
j_gene: TRBJ1-2
CDR3nt: TGTGCCAGCAGAACCCAGGGGGCATTGCGTGGCTACACCTTC
CDR3aa: CASRTQGALRGYTF

v_gene: TRBV27
d_gene: TRBD1
abundance: few
j_gene: TRBJ1-2
CDR3nt: TGTGCCAGCAGTTTAGCCGGACAGGGGATAAGGGGCTACACCTTC
CDR3aa: CASSLAGQGIRGYTF

v_gene: TRBV6-2/TRBV6-3
d_gene: NA
abundance: NA
j_gene: TRBJ2-7
CDR3nt: TGTGCCAGCAGCGATGCGGTGCAGGGCCTCTCCTACGAGCAGTACTTC
CDR3aa: CASSDAVQGLSYEQYF

v_gene: TRBV9
d_gene: NA
abundance: NA
j_gene: TRBJ1-3
CDR3nt: TGTGCCAGCAGCGTAGAGGGGATAAGTGGAAACACCATATATTTT
CDR3aa: CASSVEGISGNTIYF

v_gene: TRBV6-1
d_gene: TRBD1
abundance: NA
j_gene: TRBJ1-1
CDR3nt: TGTGCCAGCAGTGAAATGGGAGGGGGCGGGAACACTGAAGCTTTCTTT
CDR3aa: CASSEMGGGGNTEAFF

v_gene: TRBV3-1/TRBV3-2
d_gene: TRBD1
abundance: NA
j_gene: TRBJ1-1
CDR3nt: TGTGCCAGCAGCCAAGCCGGGACAGCGAACACTGAAGCTTTCTTT
CDR3aa: CASSQAGTANTEAFF

v_gene: TRBV20-1
d_gene: NA
abundance: NA
j_gene: TRBJ2-7
CDR3nt: TGCAGTGCTAGTTTCTCCGCGAGCTCCTACGAGCAGTACTTC
CDR3aa: CSASFSASSYEQYF

v_gene: TRBV7-8
d_gene: NA
abundance: NA
j_gene: TRBJ1-6
CDR3nt: TGTGCCAGCAGCTTAGCTTTGGGGGATGGCTATAATTCACCCCTCCACTTT
CDR3aa: CASSLALGDGYNSPLHF

v_gene: TRBV10-3
d_gene: NA
abundance: NA
j_gene: TRBJ2-5
CDR3nt: TGTGCCATCAGTGATCCCAGCGTCTCTCGAGAGACCCAGTACTTC
CDR3aa: CAISDPSVSRETQYF